Listed below are T cell receptor beta chains from one sample, sequenced in a study of T cell responses to AZD1222 COVID-19 vaccine. TCRdb keeps only in-frame clones here, not all; method: immunoSEQ multiplex PCR. The data contain about 130,000 clones, 92% of them singletons. Sample: peripheral blood, taken on day 0 of AZD1222 vaccination. The receptor set was obtained from an adult in good health. The CDR3 runs from the conserved cysteine through the conserved F or W. Each record gives: V gene, CDR3 length, J gene, D gene, clone size, CDR3 protein, CDR3 DNA. The D gene is left open where the match is weak. Clone size is given for some rows only: seen once, a few or many times, or a class if the clone is expanded.

>TRBV4-1|13|TRBJ1-2|-|-
CASSLMGSSGYTF
TGCGCCAGCAGCCTCATGGGCAGTTCCGGCTACACCTTC
>TRBV12-3/TRBV12-4|13|TRBJ1-6|-|-
CASSLGGVSPLHF
TGTGCCAGCAGTTTGGGGGGCGTCTCACCCCTCCACTTT
>TRBV6-5|15|TRBJ2-3|-|-
CASSFRQFGTDTQYF
TGTGCCAGCAGTTTCAGACAGTTCGGCACAGATACGCAGTATTTT
>TRBV24-1|16|TRBJ1-5|-|-
CATSDLQTYGNQPQHF
TGTGCCACCAGTGATTTACAGACTTATGGCAATCAGCCCCAGCATTTT
>TRBV10-3|14|TRBJ2-7|TRBD1|-
CAIMAGTGVYEQYF
TGTGCCATCATGGCCGGGACAGGGGTTTACGAGCAGTACTTC
>TRBV12-3/TRBV12-4|13|TRBJ2-2|-|-
CASSRDRTGELFF
TGTGCCAGCAGTCGCGACCGGACCGGGGAGCTGTTTTTT
>TRBV6-6|15|TRBJ2-1|-|-
CASSIGETEGNEQFF
TGTGCCAGCAGTATTGGAGAGACAGAGGGGAATGAGCAGTTCTTC
>TRBV15|16|TRBJ1-6|-|-
CATSRLDTSYNSPLHF
TGTGCCACCAGCAGGTTAGACACCTCCTATAATTCACCCCTCCACTTT
>TRBV28|15|TRBJ2-7|TRBD2|-
CASSSWRGDPYEQYF
TGTGCCAGCAGTTCCTGGCGGGGGGACCCCTACGAGCAGTACTTC
>TRBV7-9|14|TRBJ2-7|-|-
CASSGNRATYEQYF
TGTGCCAGCAGCGGTAACAGGGCTACCTACGAGCAGTACTTC
>TRBV9|15|TRBJ2-7|TRBD1|-
CASSARDRGRYEQYF
TGTGCCAGCAGCGCCCGGGACAGGGGCCGATACGAGCAGTACTTC
>TRBV27|11|TRBJ2-1|TRBD2|once
CASLGGSEQFF
TGTGCCAGTCTCGGGGGGAGTGAGCAGTTCTTC
>TRBV10-3|15|TRBJ1-6|-|-
CAISLGTSGESPLHF
TGTGCCATCAGCCTCGGGACATCGGGAGAATCACCCCTCCACTTT
>TRBV18|16|TRBJ1-4|-|-
CASSPPGRATNEKLFF
TGTGCCAGCTCACCACCAGGGAGGGCAACTAATGAAAAACTGTTTTTT
>TRBV9|16|TRBJ2-4|TRBD2|-
CASSPGLGLARNIQYF
TGTGCCAGCAGCCCGGGTTTGGGACTAGCTCGAAACATTCAGTACTTC
>TRBV4-3|13|TRBJ1-2|-|-
CASSQRLGEGYTF
TGCGCCAGCAGCCAAAGACTAGGGGAGGGCTACACCTTC
>TRBV7-2|17|TRBJ1-3|-|-
CASSIQGQARSGNTIYF
TGTGCCAGCAGCATCCAGGGGCAGGCCCGCTCTGGAAACACCATATATTTT
>TRBV7-9|14|TRBJ1-2|-|-
CASSLPTGHYGYTF
TGTGCCAGCAGCTTACCCACAGGCCACTATGGCTACACCTTC
>TRBV6-2/TRBV6-3|18|TRBJ1-2|TRBD1|-
CASSPLSRERQGDYGYTF
TGTGCCAGCAGCCCCCTCTCGCGCGAAAGACAGGGAGACTATGGCTACACCTTC